Listed below are T cell receptor beta chains from one sample, sequenced in a study of Graves' ophthalmopathy and Graves' hyperthyroidism. In TCRdb, the multiplex PCR reads were re-called with MiXCR into one record per CDR3 protein. The sample records around 1.1 million distinct CDR3 sequences, 35% to 45% being singletons. Sequencing was done on a sample of peripheral blood or thyroid tissue (not recorded which). Every receptor here comes from an adult man with Graves' hyperthyroidism. Both conserved end residues are part of each CDR3. A D gene is named only where the DNA matches it firmly. Where a row states a size, it is once, few, many or the class of an expanded clone; other rows omit it.

.	TRBJ2-5	TRBV13	few	CASSSWRQRMVQTQYF	TGTGCCAGCAGCTCGTGGCGACAGAGAATGGTCCAGACCCAGTACTTC
.	TRBJ1-1	TRBV6-4	few	CASSKTGGVSEAFF	TGTGCCAGCAGTAAGACAGGCGGGGTGTCTGAAGCTTTCTTT
.	TRBJ1-2	TRBV25-1	.	CASSLLGRPGGYTF	TGTGCCAGCAGTTTATTGGGCAGACCGGGTGGCTACACCTTC
.	TRBJ1-5	TRBV2	.	CASSSYIDGINQPQHF	TGTGCCAGCAGTTCCTATATAGACGGAATCAATCAGCCCCAGCATTTT
.	TRBJ2-7	TRBV10-3	many	CAINGEGKQYF	TGTGCCATCAATGGGGAAGGGAAGCAGTACTTC
.	TRBJ1-1	TRBV29-1	.	CSVEDTNTEAFF	TGCAGCGTAGAGGACACGAACACTGAAGCTTTCTTT
.	TRBJ2-7	TRBV11-2	.	CASSPRTVEQYF	TGTGCCAGCAGCCCCCGTACTGTAGAGCAGTACTTC
TRBD1	TRBJ1-1	TRBV7-9	.	CASSPRGTGRTEAFF	TGTGCCAGCAGCCCCCGTGGGACAGGGCGGACTGAAGCTTTCTTT
.	TRBJ2-7	TRBV9	.	CASNVDGGEQYF	TGTGCCAGCAACGTAGACGGGGGCGAGCAGTACTTC
.	TRBJ1-1	TRBV9	few	CASSAQPLLGQAHLINTEAFF	TGTGCCAGCAGCGCACAGCCTTTGCTTGGGCAGGCCCATTTAATTAACACTGAAGCTTTCTTT
TRBD1	TRBJ2-6	TRBV20-1	.	CSAMTGAGANVLTF	TGCAGTGCCATGACAGGGGCTGGGGCCAACGTCCTGACTTTC
.	TRBJ2-2	TRBV10-3	many	CAISDSRTADTGELFF	TGTGCCATCAGTGATTCGCGGACAGCAGACACCGGGGAGCTGTTTTTT
.	TRBJ1-4	TRBV28	few	CASSLSWALNEKLFF	TGTGCCAGCAGTTTATCTTGGGCCCTTAATGAAAAACTGTTTTTT
.	TRBJ2-7	TRBV4-1	.	CASSQVNSENYEQYF	TGCGCCAGCAGCCAAGTTAACTCAGAAAACTACGAGCAGTACTTC
.	TRBJ2-6	TRBV15	many	CATSREEAPGANVLTF	TGTGCCACCAGCAGAGAGGAGGCCCCTGGGGCCAACGTCCTGACTTTC
.	TRBJ1-5	TRBV9	few	CASSLQRGNQPQHF	TGCGCCAGCAGCCTCCAAAGGGGGAATCAGCCCCAGCATTTT
TRBD2	TRBJ2-7	TRBV30	few	CAWSDGAGVYEQYF	TGTGCCTGGAGTGACGGAGCGGGAGTCTACGAGCAGTACTTC
TRBD1	TRBJ1-5	TRBV15	many	CATSSRDSRNQPQHF	TGTGCCACCAGCAGCCGGGACAGCCGCAATCAGCCCCAGCATTTT
TRBD1	TRBJ2-7	TRBV5-1	.	CARTGGDRGEEYF	TGCGCCAGGACGGGCGGGGACAGGGGTGAGGAGTACTTC
TRBD1	TRBJ2-2	TRBV7-3	many	CASSLSKDRLAGELFF	TGTGCCAGCAGCTTATCGAAGGACAGGCTCGCCGGGGAGCTGTTTTTT
TRBD1	TRBJ2-7	TRBV29-1	many	CSALTGGAGYEQYF	TGCAGCGCCCTGACAGGGGGCGCCGGGTACGAGCAGTACTTC
TRBD1	TRBJ2-5	TRBV24-1	once	CATSDATGTGEETQYF	TGTGCCACCAGTGATGCGACCGGGACAGGGGAAGAGACCCAGTACTTC
.	TRBJ1-2	TRBV29-1	many	CSAAGDRDSAGYGYTF	TGCAGCGCCGCCGGAGACAGAGACAGTGCCGGGTATGGCTACACCTTC
.	TRBJ2-2	TRBV10-3	.	CAISSIGYGELFF	TGTGCCATCAGTTCTATAGGCTACGGGGAGCTGTTTTTT
.	TRBJ1-1	TRBV10-2	.	CASSGGAGVNTEAFF	TGCGCCAGCAGTGGGGGTGCAGGGGTGAACACTGAAGCTTTCTTT
.	TRBJ1-1	TRBV7-9	.	CASNRASGNTEAFF	TGTGCCAGCAATCGGGCTAGCGGGAACACTGAAGCTTTCTTT
.	TRBJ1-6	TRBV6-2/TRBV6-3	many	CASSTGGSPLHF	TGTGCCAGCAGTACCGGGGGGTCACCCCTCCACTTT
.	TRBJ1-4	TRBV7-2	.	CASSLNGLRNEKLFF	TGTGCCAGCAGCTTAAATGGGTTGAGGAATGAAAAACTGTTTTTT
.	TRBJ1-3	TRBV7-8	many	CASSLVPRQGVNTIYF	TGTGCCAGCAGCTTAGTCCCCCGGCAGGGAGTAAACACCATATATTTT
.	TRBJ1-5	TRBV7-3	.	CASSLGYEHF	TGTGCCAGCAGCTTGGGCTACGAGCATTTT
TRBD1	TRBJ1-1	TRBV19	.	CASSPGTVRAFF	TGTGCCAGCAGTCCCGGGACAGTACGGGCTTTCTTT
TRBD1	TRBJ1-2	TRBV12-3/TRBV12-4	once	CASLRGQGDYGYTF	TGTGCCAGCCTACGGGGACAGGGGGACTATGGCTACACCTTC
.	TRBJ1-5	TRBV29-1	.	CSLGDGGQPQHF	TGCAGCTTAGGGGACGGGGGCCAGCCCCAGCATTTT
.	TRBJ2-2	TRBV2	few	CASSPRPTTGELFF	TGTGCCAGCAGTCCTAGGCCAACTACCGGGGAGCTGTTTTTT
.	TRBJ2-7	TRBV11-2	.	CASRFTTGGRTQLYEQYF	TGTGCCAGCAGATTTACTACGGGGGGCAGGACGCAATTATACGAGCAGTACTTC
.	TRBJ2-7	TRBV10-3	few	CAISEAGPYEQYF	TGTGCCATCAGTGAGGCGGGGCCCTACGAGCAGTACTTC
TRBD2	TRBJ2-7	TRBV11-2	many	CASTFRAGGDNEQYF	TGTGCCAGCACCTTCAGAGCGGGAGGGGACAACGAGCAGTACTTC
.	TRBJ1-2	TRBV28	many	CASSLGEGGYTF	TGTGCCAGCAGCTTAGGGGAGGGTGGCTACACCTTC
.	TRBJ1-1	TRBV10-3	many	CAISAGSTEAFF	TGTGCCATCAGTGCGGGGAGTACTGAAGCTTTCTTT
TRBD2	TRBJ2-7	TRBV20-1	many	CSARETSHYEQYF	TGCAGTGCTAGGGAGACTAGCCATTACGAGCAGTACTTC
TRBD1	TRBJ1-4	TRBV2	few	CASSAGTEGEKLFF	TGTGCCAGCAGTGCGGGGACAGAGGGTGAAAAACTGTTTTTT
.	TRBJ2-5	TRBV5-6	.	CASSPGDQETRYF	TGTGCCAGCAGCCCGGGGGACCAAGAGACCCGGTACTTC
TRBD2	TRBJ2-7	TRBV7-8	.	CASSQYATSGSPYEQYF	TGTGCCAGCAGCCAGTACGCAACTAGCGGGAGTCCCTACGAGCAGTACTTC
TRBD1	TRBJ2-2	TRBV6-6	few	CASRDRGFTGELFF	TGTGCCAGCAGGGACAGGGGGTTCACCGGGGAGCTGTTTTTT
.	TRBJ2-2	TRBV19	many	CASRAMTGGGELFF	TGTGCCAGTAGAGCAATGACTGGAGGCGGGGAGCTGTTTTTT
.	TRBJ1-2	TRBV7-8	many	CASSPRGSNYGYTF	TGTGCCAGCAGCCCGCGGGGGTCTAACTATGGCTACACCTTC
.	TRBJ2-5	TRBV5-1	many	CASSLIPGETQYF	TGTGCCAGCAGCTTAATTCCGGGGGAGACCCAGTACTTC
.	TRBJ2-2	TRBV14	many	CASSQDFDTGELFF	TGTGCCAGCAGCCAAGATTTCGACACCGGGGAGCTGTTTTTT
TRBD2	TRBJ2-7	TRBV10-2	.	CASRPKREADEQYF	TGCGCCAGCAGGCCTAAACGGGAGGCCGACGAGCAGTACTTC
.	TRBJ1-6	TRBV12-3/TRBV12-4	.	CASNPDSRGTPLHF	TGTGCCAGCAACCCGGACAGTCGGGGGACACCCCTCCACTTT
.	TRBJ1-2	TRBV9	many	CASSRSHGGRPSGYTF	TGTGCCAGCAGCCGGAGCCATGGGGGGAGACCCAGTGGCTACACCTTC
.	TRBJ2-3	TRBV29-1	.	CSVGGGRGSTDTQYF	TGCAGCGTTGGCGGAGGGCGCGGGTCCACAGATACGCAGTATTTT
TRBD1	TRBJ2-5	TRBV12-3/TRBV12-4	few	CASRGRTGGKTQYF	TGTGCCAGCAGGGGTAGGACAGGGGGCAAGACCCAGTACTTC
TRBD1	TRBJ1-6	TRBV20-1	.	CSASPSGTENSPLHF	TGCAGTGCTAGTCCCTCCGGGACAGAAAATTCACCCCTCCACTTT
TRBD2	TRBJ2-7	TRBV7-2	few	CASTGGAGRPSYEQYF	TGTGCCAGCACCGGGGGGGCGGGGCGGCCTTCCTACGAGCAGTACTTC